This T cell receptor beta chain stems from a study of shared clonotypes between healthy human individuals. Germline values: CDR1 LNHDA, CDR2 SQIVND (reference sequence). Trimming removed 5 bases at V and 2 bases at J, with 12 bases between. This CDR3 comprises 14 residues. Sequencing used immunoSEQ multiplex PCR; TCRdb keeps in-frame clones, though not all of them. The sample carries about 120,000 clones, 68% recorded once. The count of this clone is one. This TCR came from a woman aged 30 to 39 in good health. The sample comprised memory CD8+ T cells sorted from blood. Stated subset: CD45RO+ cells pooled with CCR7-negative TemRA cells. This chain connects TRBV19 to TRBJ1-2; D call uncertain. CDR3 protein: CASSDVGENYGYTF. The CDR3 DNA sequence: TGTGCCAGTAGTGACGTCGGGGAGAACTATGGCTACACCTTC. The complete variable domain, with remaining parts taken from reference TRBV19 and TRBJ1-2, reads DGGITQSPKYLFRKEGQNVTLSCEQNLNHDAMYWYRQDPGQGLRLIYYSQIVNDFQKGDIAEGYSVSREKKESFPLTVTSAQKNPTAFYLCASSDVGENYGYTFGSGTRLTVV.